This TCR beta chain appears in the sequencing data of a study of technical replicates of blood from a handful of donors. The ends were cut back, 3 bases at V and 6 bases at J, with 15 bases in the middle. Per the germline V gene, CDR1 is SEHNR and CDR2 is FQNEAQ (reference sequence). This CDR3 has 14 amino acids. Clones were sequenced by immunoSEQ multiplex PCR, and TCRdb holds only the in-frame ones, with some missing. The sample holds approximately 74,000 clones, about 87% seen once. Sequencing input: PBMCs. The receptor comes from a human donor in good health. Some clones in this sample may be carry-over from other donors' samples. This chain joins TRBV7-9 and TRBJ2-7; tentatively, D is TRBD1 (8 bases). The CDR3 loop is CASSFLDREGEQYF. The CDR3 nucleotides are TGTGCCAGCAGCTTCCTGGACAGGGAGGGCGAGCAGTACTTC. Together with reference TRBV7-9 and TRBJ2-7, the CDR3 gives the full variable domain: DTGVSQNPRHKITKRGQNVTFRCDPISEHNRLYWYRQTLGQGPEFLTYFQNEAQLEKSRLLSDRFSAERPKGSFSTLEIQRTEQGDSAMYLCASSFLDREGEQYFGPGTRLTVT.